One sample yielded the 7 T cell receptor beta chains listed below, sequenced in a study of blood T cell repertoires in COVID-19. This table comes from immunoSEQ multiplex PCR, and its TCRdb copy is limited to in-frame clones, with some not included. The sample has around 300,000 clones; roughly 90% are singletons. The sequenced sample consisted of peripheral blood. Source of these receptors: a woman aged 45 to 65 with active or convalescent COVID-19.

The chain couples TRBV4-2 to TRBJ2-5; possible D gene TRBD1, 5 bases. V lost 1 base, J lost 5 bases, and 17 bases lay in between. CDR3 length equals 16 residues. Germline V gene data show CDR1 as LGHNA and CDR2 as YNFKEQ. The CDR3 protein is CASSQGQGRSYETQYF. The CDR3 region has the DNA TGTGCCAGCAGCCAAGGGCAGGGAAGGTCATACGAGACCCAGTACTTC.

Turning to this clone: The junction departs from germline at one end; a sequencing error may be responsible. The J gene is TRBJ2-7, the V gene TRBV3-1 (or the pseudogene TRBV3-2); D possibly corresponds to TRBD1 (6 bases). The CDR3 is 13 amino acids. Germline CDR1 is LGHDT and CDR2 is YNNKEL (reference sequence). The CDR3 sequence: CATSRGPTTEQYF. The CDR3 region has the DNA TGTGCCACCAGCAGGGGCCCAACCACCGAGCAGTACTTC.

The chain has TRBV19 and TRBJ1-5, with 10 positions matching TRBD1. With 7 bases clipped from V and 6 bases from J, the junction kept 9 bases outside the gene matches. This CDR3 is built from 15 residues. Germline V gene sequence: CDR1 LNHDA, CDR2 SQIVND (reference sequence). The CDR3 nucleotides are TGTGCCAGTACCACGGACAGGGGGATAATTCAGCCCCAGCATTTT. The encoded protein is CASTTDRGIIQPQHF.

The chain joins TRBV7-9 to TRBJ1-2; D call uncertain. This CDR3 comprises 13 residues. V was trimmed by 4 bases and J by 4 bases, leaving 10 bases between them. Germline loops: CDR1 SEHNR, CDR2 FQNEAQ (reference sequence). CDR3 loop: CASSSSASYGYTF. The CDR3 DNA reads TGTGCCAGCAGCTCCAGCGCCTCCTATGGCTACACCTTC.

This clone was counted only a few times. J is TRBJ2-2 and V is TRBV5-1; a weak D match, TRBD2 (5 bases). CDR3 length: 13 residues. Germline V gene lookup returns CDR1 SGHRS and CDR2 YFSETQ. V was shortened by 4 bases and J by 3 bases, with 7 bases between the two germline ends. DNA of the CDR3: TGCGCCAGCAGCATGCGGGACACCGGGGAGCTGTTTTTT. Translated: CASSMRDTGELFF.

This clone was counted only a few times. V usage is TRBV6-5 and J usage is TRBJ2-2, with 9 bases identical to TRBD1. The germline V gene has CDR1 MNHEY and CDR2 SVGAGI. The CDR3 covers 15 residues. Germline trimming cut 6 bases from V and 7 bases from J; bases unmatched to any gene: 9. This CDR3 is CASSRPGTGIGELFF. CDR3 DNA sequence: TGTGCCAGCAGCCGACCCGGGACAGGGATCGGGGAGCTGTTTTTT.

CDR3 region: CASSRKGQFHYGYTF. Written as DNA, the CDR3 is TGTGCCAGCAGCCGCAAGGGACAGTTCCACTATGGCTACACCTTC. The rearrangement joins TRBV3-1 (or the pseudogene TRBV3-2) to TRBJ1-2, with 7 bases fitting TRBD1. The CDR3 is made up of 15 amino acids. J gave up 3 bases and V 4 bases, and 8 bases lay outside the gene matches. CDR1 LGHDT and CDR2 YNNKEL come from the germline V gene (reference sequence).